The entry below gives a single TCR beta chain sequence along with its context. The antigen remains undetermined. The CDR3 spans 17 residues. Trimming cost V 4 bases and J 2 bases; bases outside gene matches: 4. The germline V gene has CDR1 SGHKS and CDR2 YYEKEE (reference sequence). Clones were sequenced by immunoSEQ multiplex PCR, and TCRdb holds only the in-frame ones, with some missing. This sample has hundreds of thousands of clones, with approximately 83% found just once. The record originates from a study of cytomegalovirus exposure and HLA in healthy donors. On the study more broadly: A subsequent analysis reported that the 95 to 150 validation repertoires were produced on the same platform that had also been used for the roughly 670 first-cohort repertoires. General study points: Cytomegalovirus-associated TCR beta chains were listed, numbering 150 to 200.

The donors were members of the approximately 130-subject validation cohort (separate from the approximately 670-subject first cohort). The receptor was isolated from a woman in her twenties or thirties in good health and CMV-seropositive. Material: PBMCs. V is TRBV5-5 and J is TRBJ2-3, with 16 bases aligning to TRBD2. The CDR3 DNA is TGTGCCAGCAGCACCGGGACTAGCGGGAGGGTCACAGATACGCAGTATTTT. It specifies CASSTGTSGRVTDTQYF.